This TCR beta chain was identified during a study of cytomegalovirus exposure and HLA in healthy donors. J lost 0 bases, V lost 6 bases, and 8 bases had no gene match. The length of the CDR3 is 16 residues. The germline CDR1 and CDR2 sequences are MNHEY and SMNVEV (reference sequence). PCR amplification relied on 60 Vbeta primers (plus 13 Jbeta primers). Profiling relied on immunoSEQ multiplex PCR, and the TCRdb table lists in-frame clones only, not all of them. Of approximately 100,000 clones listed, 65% to 80% are singletons. What was sequenced was PBMCs. The receptor was isolated from a female donor in good health and CMV-seropositive. The chain has TRBV27 and TRBJ1-1, with 9 nucleotides matching TRBD1. This chain's CDR3 is CASRITGGLVNTEAFF. CDR3 in DNA: TGTGCCAGCAGAATAACAGGGGGCCTGGTGAACACTGAAGCTTTCTTT.